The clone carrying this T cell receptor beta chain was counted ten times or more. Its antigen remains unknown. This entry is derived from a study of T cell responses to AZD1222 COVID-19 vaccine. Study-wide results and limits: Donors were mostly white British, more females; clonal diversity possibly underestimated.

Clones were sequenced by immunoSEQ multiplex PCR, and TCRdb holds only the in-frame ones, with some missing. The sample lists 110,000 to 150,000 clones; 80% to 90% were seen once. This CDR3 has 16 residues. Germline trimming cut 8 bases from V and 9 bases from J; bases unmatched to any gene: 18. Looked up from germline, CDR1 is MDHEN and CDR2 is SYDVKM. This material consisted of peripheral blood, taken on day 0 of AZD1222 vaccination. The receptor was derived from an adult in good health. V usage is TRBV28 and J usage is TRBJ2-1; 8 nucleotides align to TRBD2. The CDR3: CASQGVGTGGRSEQFF. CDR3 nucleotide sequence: TGTGCCAGCCAGGGCGTCGGCACGGGAGGGAGGAGTGAGCAGTTCTTC.